This T cell receptor beta chain was obtained from a study of CD8 T cell repertoires and HIV-1 epitope variants. Germline loops: CDR1 MGHRA, CDR2 YSYEKL. Between the trimmed V and J ends, which lost 2 bases and 2 bases, there was a span of 13 bases. CDR3 size: 15 residues. Repertoires were generated with immunoSEQ multiplex PCR, while TCRdb's copy carries only in-frame clones and drops some. The sample records over 90,000 clones, roughly four fifths being singletons. The sample was uncultured baseline CD8+ T cells from peripheral blood mononuclear cells (PBMCs). The TCR originated in a male donor with HIV. The rearrangement uses TRBV4-1 and TRBJ2-7; D uncertain. The CDR3: CASSQWQLSTYEQYF. For the CDR3, the DNA is TGCGCCAGCAGCCAATGGCAGCTCTCAACCTACGAGCAGTACTTC.